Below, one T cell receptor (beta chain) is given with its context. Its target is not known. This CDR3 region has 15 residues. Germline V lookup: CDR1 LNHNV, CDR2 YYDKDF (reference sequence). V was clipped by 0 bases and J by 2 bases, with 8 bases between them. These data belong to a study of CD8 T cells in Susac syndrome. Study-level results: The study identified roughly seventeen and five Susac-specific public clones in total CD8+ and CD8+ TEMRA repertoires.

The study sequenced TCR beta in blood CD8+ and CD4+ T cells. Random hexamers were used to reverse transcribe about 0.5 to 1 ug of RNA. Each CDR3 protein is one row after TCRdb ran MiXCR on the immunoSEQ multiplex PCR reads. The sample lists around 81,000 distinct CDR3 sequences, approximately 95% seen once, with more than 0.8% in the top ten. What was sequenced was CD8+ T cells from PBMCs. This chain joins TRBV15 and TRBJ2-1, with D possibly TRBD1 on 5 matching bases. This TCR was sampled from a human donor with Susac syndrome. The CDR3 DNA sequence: TGTGCCACCAGCAGAGATACAGGTCCCTACAATGAGCAGTTCTTC. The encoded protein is CATSRDTGPYNEQFF. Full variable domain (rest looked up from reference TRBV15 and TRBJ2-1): DAMVIQNPRYQVTQFGKPVTLSCSQTLNHNVMYWYQQKSSQAPKLLFHYYDKDFNNEADTPDNFQSRRPNTSFCFLDIRSPGLGDTAMYLCATSRDTGPYNEQFFGPGTRLTVL.